This T cell receptor (beta chain) was documented in a study of T cell responses to AZD1222 COVID-19 vaccine. The method was immunoSEQ multiplex PCR; TCRdb's version includes in-frame clones alone and lacks a portion of them. The sample has approximately 150,000 clones; more than 85% are singletons. This CDR3 is 15 amino acids long. The germline gives CDR1 SGHKS, CDR2 YYEKEE (reference sequence). Trimming removed 5 bases at V and 3 bases at J, with 12 bases between. The receptor comes from an adult who received the AZD1222 COVID-19 vaccine. Here the sequenced sample was peripheral blood, taken 28 days after the second AZD1222 dose. The genes are TRBV5-5 and TRBJ1-6, with a possible D match to TRBD1 (5 bases). CDR3 nucleotides: TGTGCCAGCAGATACGACAGTTTCTATAATTCACCCCTCCACTTT. Residues: CASRYDSFYNSPLHF. The full variable domain, its missing parts supplied by reference TRBV5-5 and TRBJ1-6, is DAGVTQSPTHLIKTRGQQVTLRCSPISGHKSVSWYQQVLGQGPQFIFQYYEKEERGRGNFPDRFSARQFPNYSSELNVNALLLGDSALYLCASRYDSFYNSPLHFGNGTRLTVT.